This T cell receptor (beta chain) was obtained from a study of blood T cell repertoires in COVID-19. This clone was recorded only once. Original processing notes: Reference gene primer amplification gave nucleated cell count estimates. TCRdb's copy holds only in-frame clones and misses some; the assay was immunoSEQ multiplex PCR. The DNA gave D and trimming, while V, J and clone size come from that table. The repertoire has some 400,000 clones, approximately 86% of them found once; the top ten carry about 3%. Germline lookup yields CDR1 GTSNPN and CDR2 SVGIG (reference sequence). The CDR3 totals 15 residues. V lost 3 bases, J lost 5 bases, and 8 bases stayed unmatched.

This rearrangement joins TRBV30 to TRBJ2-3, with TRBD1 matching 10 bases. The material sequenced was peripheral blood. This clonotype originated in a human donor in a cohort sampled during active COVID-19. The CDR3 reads CAWSLTGGYGDTQYF. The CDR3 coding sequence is TGTGCCTGGAGCCTGACAGGGGGCTATGGAGATACGCAGTATTTT.